A single sample gave rise to the 2 T cell receptor beta chains below, sequenced in a study of blood T cell repertoires in COVID-19. Here immunoSEQ multiplex PCR was the method, and the copy in TCRdb shows in-frame clones only, minus some. Of fewer than 85,000 clones in the sample, around 91% are singletons; the top ten hold around 9%. Specimen: peripheral blood. These TCRs come from a human donor in a cohort sampled during active COVID-19.

The chain has TRBV27 and TRBJ2-7, with TRBD1 matching over 9 bases. Germline values: CDR1 MNHEY, CDR2 SMNVEV (reference sequence). This CDR3 contains 14 residues. Losses at the gene ends were 5 bases for V and 5 bases for J; bases not matched to a gene: 7. The DNA for the CDR3 is TGTGCCAGCAGTCCCACAGGGGGCGGGAACGAGCAGTACTTC. Protein product: CASSPTGGGNEQYF.

The rearrangement uses TRBV10-2 and TRBJ2-7; TRBD1 matches 8 bases. Germline V lookup: CDR1 WSHSY, CDR2 SAAADI. Germline trimming cut 4 bases from V and 0 bases from J; bases unmatched to any gene: 8. This CDR3 region has 16 residues. DNA of the CDR3: TGCGCCAGCAGTGTTCCCGACAGGGGAATCTCCTACGAGCAGTACTTC. This translates into CASSVPDRGISYEQYF.